What follows are 20 T cell receptor beta chains derived from one specimen sequenced in a study of CD8+CD57+ T cells in acquired aplastic anemia. Genomic DNA constituted the template upon which TCR beta VDJ and CDR3 profiling was performed. TCRdb itself ran the reads through MiXCR, one entry per CDR3 protein. The top ten hold less than 30% of the sample, which has some 210,000 distinct CDR3 sequences, over 60% seen once. The sample was sorted CD4+, CD8+, or CD8+CD57+ T cells (not recorded which) from PBMCs. The origin of the receptors is a human donor in good health.

The rearrangement links TRBV6-5 to TRBJ1-5; D remains ambiguous. V lost 6 bases and J 7 bases, leaving 16 bases between the germline ends. The CDR3 contains 14 residues. Germline CDR1 reads MNHEY; CDR2 reads SVGAGI. The CDR3: CASRAGMSRQPQHF. The CDR3 coding sequence is TGTGCCAGCAGAGCCGGAATGTCTAGACAGCCCCAGCATTTT.

V and J are TRBV7-2 and TRBJ1-1; 12 bases fit TRBD1. Germline lookup yields CDR1 SGHTA and CDR2 FQGNSA. The CDR3 consists of 16 residues. Trimming at V came to 6 bases and at J to 4 bases, leaving 9 bases not matched to a gene. The CDR3 DNA reads as TGTGCCAGCAGTCGAGCGGGACAGGGGGCTAGCACTGAAGCTTTCTTT. Translation gives CASSRAGQGASTEAFF.

On this clonotype: Germline and junction disagree at one end, which may indicate a read error. This chain uses TRBV10-3 with TRBJ1-1; no clear D gene. This CDR3 spans 16 amino acids. Looked up from germline, CDR1 is ENHRY and CDR2 is SYGVKD. The DNA for the CDR3 is TGTGCCAGCAGTTACTCGACTGCGGGCGCCGGCACTGAAGCTTTCTTT. It specifies CASSYSTAGAGTEAFF.

This clonotype was seen ten or more times. The chain uses TRBV7-3 and TRBJ2-5; D call uncertain. V lost 0 bases to trimming and J lost 3 bases, with 14 bases between them. This CDR3 has 16 residues. Germline lookup yields CDR1 SGHTA and CDR2 FQGTGA. The CDR3, as DNA: TGTGCCAGCAGCTTAACGGGCACCCAAGGAGAAGAGACCCAGTACTTC. Translated, it gives CASSLTGTQGEETQYF.

V and J are TRBV19 and TRBJ2-1; TRBD1 matches at 8 bases. V was clipped by 1 base and J by 8 bases; unmatched bases: 7. Germline CDR1 LNHDA, CDR2 SQIVND (reference sequence). The CDR3 is made up of 15 amino acids. CDR3 bases: TGTGCCAGTAGTATAGCCCCTGGACAGGGCGATGAGCAGTTCTTC. Residues: CASSIAPGQGDEQFF.

The gene calls are TRBV2 and TRBJ2-3; TRBD2 aligns across 9 bases. The CDR3 extends over 19 amino acids. Trimming removed 6 bases from V and 0 bases from J; junction bases left unmatched: 16. The V gene's germline CDR1 is SNHLY and CDR2 FYNNEI. CDR3 region: CASSPISAGGGESTDTQYF. The CDR3 nucleotides are TGTGCCAGCAGCCCCATAAGTGCGGGGGGGGGGGAGAGCACAGATACGCAGTATTTT.

About this clonotype itself: One end of the junction varies from germline; a read error may be responsible. The chain has TRBV2 and TRBJ1-1; 10 nucleotides match TRBD1. This CDR3 is 15 amino acids long. The germline V gene has CDR1 SNHLY and CDR2 FYNNEI. The CDR3 coding sequence is TGTGCCAGCCTCGACAGGGGGCGAGTGAACACTGAAGCTTTCTTC. Protein product: CASLDRGRVNTEAFF.

This sequence joins TRBV20-1 and TRBJ2-2; maybe TRBD2 (6 bases). Deletions cut 0 bases from V and 3 bases from J, with 17 bases between. The CDR3 runs 17 residues. In germline, CDR1 is DFQATT, CDR2 SNEGSKA (reference sequence). The DNA for the CDR3 is TGCAGTGCTAGAGATGGTGGCGGGGAGGCCTACACCGGGGAGCTGTTTTTT. Translating gives CSARDGGGEAYTGELFF.

V and J are TRBV19 and TRBJ2-7; 10 bases line up with TRBD1. Per the germline V gene, CDR1 is LNHDA and CDR2 is SQIVND (reference sequence). Trimming cost V 4 bases and J 4 bases; bases outside gene matches: 10. The CDR3 covers 16 residues. The CDR3 loop is CASSRSGTGVPYEQYF. CDR3 coding DNA: TGTGCCAGTAGTAGGTCCGGGACAGGGGTTCCATACGAGCAGTACTTC.

The chain combines TRBV7-3 with TRBJ1-6; D unresolved. The CDR3 consists of 13 residues. In germline, CDR1 is SGHTA, CDR2 FQGTGA. Trimming took 0 bases from V and 8 from J, leaving 5 bases between them. The CDR3 sequence is CASSLTNDSPLHF. CDR3 nucleotide sequence: TGTGCCAGCAGCTTAACTAATGATTCACCCCTCCACTTT.

In this sample, this clonotype turned up many times. The chain employs TRBV20-1 and TRBJ1-1, with 8 bases lining up with TRBD1. V lost 2 bases and J lost 7; bases outside the gene matches: 12. Looked up from germline, CDR1 is DFQATT and CDR2 is SNEGSKA (reference sequence). This CDR3 has 15 amino acids. CDR3 in DNA: TGCAGTGCTAGATCCGCCGGACAGGGTTGGAGTGAAGCTTTCTTT. Its protein product is CSARSAGQGWSEAFF.

This clonotype has ten or more counts. The chain is built from TRBV4-1 and TRBJ2-1, with unresolved D. This CDR3 is built from 14 residues. Germline V gene sequence: CDR1 MGHRA, CDR2 YSYEKL. V was pared by 0 bases and J by 7 bases, with 10 bases between. This CDR3 is CASSQDLMSNEQFF. Written as DNA, the CDR3 is TGCGCCAGCAGCCAAGATTTGATGAGTAATGAGCAGTTCTTC.

This clonotype has at least ten counts. V usage is TRBV19 and J usage is TRBJ1-4, with TRBD1 as a possible D gene (5 bases). V was clipped by 6 bases and J by 8 bases, with 19 bases between them. Germline CDR1 and CDR2: LNHDA and SQIVND (reference sequence). The CDR3 length is 15 residues. This CDR3 reads CASSRGRGVLEKLFF. CDR3 DNA sequence: TGTGCCAGTAGCCGTGGACGGGGGGTTTTGGAAAAACTGTTTTTT.

As to this clonotype: A much bigger clone sits one base away, suggesting this may be a read error. The chain links TRBV9 to TRBJ2-5; D is unclear. Looked up from germline, CDR1 is SGDLS and CDR2 is YYNGEE. The CDR3 loop spans 14 amino acids. Here the CDR3 reads CASRGRILQEPQYF. CDR3 bases: TGTGCCAGCCGCGGCAGAATCTTGCAAGAGCCCCAGTACTTC.

CDR3 amino acids: CASSPPGVQETQYF. The CDR3 DNA is TGTGCCAGCAGCCCGCCGGGGGTACAAGAGACCCAGTACTTC. The chain combines TRBV2 with TRBJ2-5, with D perhaps matching TRBD2 (6 bases). CDR1 is SNHLY and CDR2 is FYNNEI in the germline V gene. The CDR3 loop spans 14 amino acids. V was clipped by 6 bases and J by 2 bases, with 13 bases between them.

V gene TRBV20-1 combines with J gene TRBJ2-3; no clear D gene. The V gene's germline CDR1 is DFQATT and CDR2 SNEGSKA (reference sequence). Trimming took 1 base from V and 4 from J, leaving 12 bases between them. The CDR3 runs 14 residues. The CDR3 DNA is TGCAGTGCTAGAGTCGGCGCTGTCGCAGATACGCAGTATTTT. Translated, it gives CSARVGAVADTQYF.

CDR3 in DNA: TGTGCCAGCAGCTTAGTGGCCGAGACAGATACGCAGTATTTT. As protein: CASSLVAETDTQYF. The chain employs TRBV7-2 and TRBJ2-3; D is unclear. The CDR3 is 14 residues long. Looked up from germline, CDR1 is SGHTA and CDR2 is FQGNSA. Trimming removed 1 base at V and 3 bases at J, with 8 bases between.

Note on this clonotype: The CDR3 carries no conserved terminal phenylalanine or tryptophan, so it likely arises from a read error. The chain recombines TRBV15 with TRBJ2-2, with 9 bases aligning to TRBD1. CDR3 size: 17 residues. Per the germline V gene, CDR1 is LNHNV and CDR2 is YYDKDF (reference sequence). The CDR3 loop is CATSRTPPGQGTGELFL. As DNA, the CDR3 is TGTGCCACCAGCAGAACACCTCCGGGACAGGGAACCGGAGAGCTGTTTTTA.

V gene TRBV19 combines with J gene TRBJ2-1; D uncertain. Trimming took off 4 bases at V and 5 bases at J, with 9 bases between the two ends. This CDR3 is 13 amino acids long. Germline CDR1 reads LNHDA; CDR2 reads SQIVND (reference sequence). Written as DNA, the CDR3 is TGTGCCAGTAGTAGAGGACCAAACAATGAGCAGTTCTTC. As protein: CASSRGPNNEQFF.

The chain has TRBV7-9 and TRBJ1-1; unclear D gene. Trimming cost V 5 bases and J 6 bases, with 16 bases left between them. From germline, CDR1 is SEHNR and CDR2 FQNEAQ (reference sequence). The CDR3 contains 14 residues. The CDR3 nucleotides are TGTGCCAGCAGCGGTATTCTACTAGGCGCTGAAGCTTTCTTT. Protein: CASSGILLGAEAFF. Supplemented by reference TRBV7-9 and TRBJ1-1, the full variable domain reads DTGVSQNPRHKITKRGQNVTFRCDPISEHNRLYWYRQTLGQGPEFLTYFQNEAQLEKSRLLSDRFSAERPKGSFSTLEIQRTEQGDSAMYLCASSGILLGAEAFFGQGTRLTVV.